This T cell receptor (beta chain) comes out of a study of a mutant IDH1 vaccine in newly diagnosed glioma. Across the study: The patients received vaccinations eight times, in weeks 1, 3, 5, 7, 11, 15, 19 and 23. Before enrollment, the patients had been treated with radiotherapy alone, temozolomide alone, or both together. Most of them had received both.

CDR3 length: 13 amino acids. Germline loops: CDR1 SGHTA, CDR2 FQGNSA. Trimming pared 5 bases from V and 8 bases from J, leaving 13 bases between. Of note for this clone: The antigen remains undetermined.

Stated time point: week 23, last vaccination. Vaccine doses each comprised 300 ug of mutant IDH1 20-mer peptide, with topical imiquimod. The donors had new WHO grade 3 or 4 astrocytomas; these were IDH1-mutant and ATRX-lost. TCRdb's copy holds only in-frame clones and misses some; the assay was immunoSEQ multiplex PCR. The table shows about 53,000 clones, with roughly 77% occurring only once. The chain uses TRBV7-2 and TRBJ2-1; D is unclear. This clonotype was sampled from a woman aged 40 to 50 with glioma. Some clones in this sample may be carry-over from other donors' samples. The sequences come from PBMCs, collected from a glioma patient whose treatment included an IDH1 peptide vaccine. The chain's CDR3 is CASSPISGDEQFF. CDR3 coding DNA: TGTGCCAGCAGCCCTATCTCTGGGGATGAGCAGTTCTTC.